This record concerns one T cell receptor beta chain sequence. The test was conducted at deep level. Each sorted subset replicate got 200 ng genomic DNA, 25,000 to 35,000 genomes. Assay used: immunoSEQ multiplex PCR; TCRdb lists only in-frame clones, some missing. Found here are approximately 590,000 clones, less than 97% of them singletons; the top ten hold around 0.11%. This specimen belongs to a study of shared clonotypes between healthy human individuals. Study summary: Three plates were used per donor for CD4 naive, three for CD4 memory, two for CD8 naive and one for CD8 memory.

CD45RO-negative CD8 cells positively selected for CCR7 made up the naive population, which excluded terminally differentiated effector memory CD45RA+ cells. Germline V gene lookup returns CDR1 LNHNV and CDR2 YYDKDF (reference sequence). This CDR3 has 14 amino acids. Trimming took off 8 bases at V and 2 bases at J, with 16 bases between the two ends. The chain links TRBV15 to TRBJ2-7, with no clear D. The source is a woman aged 30 to 39 in good health. The sample was naive CD8+ T cells sorted from blood. The CDR3 bases are TGTGCCACCGCTACCACAAAGCCCCCCTACGAGCAGTACTTC. Translated, it gives CATATTKPPYEQYF.